This T cell receptor beta chain was recovered during a study of shared clonotypes between healthy human individuals (dated by TCRdb to 2019 to 2021). In terms of the full investigation: The cohort comprised two women and a few men aged 18 to 49 years. To estimate repertoire size and how much clonotypes are shared between individuals, the study performed deep sequencing of blood TCR repertoires from roughly five healthy adults. Per donor, leukapheresis produced somewhere between about 0.94 and 8.9 billion PBMCs. To increase sequencing depth and limit assay-specific biases, different laboratories used diverse techniques to prepare libraries and sequence TCR repertoires. For each donor, CD4 naive and CD4 memory were each given three plates, CD8 naive was given two plates, and CD8 memory was given one plate. The study at large found these results: Across four donors, approximately 4.6% of naive CD4, 3% to 3.5% of naive CD8, under 2.5% of memory CD4, and under 0.45% of memory CD8 clonotypes were shared. Only blood was sampled, and tissue TCR repertoires likely differ from those in blood. Larger estimated clonotype richness was generally found for naive subsets than for memory subsets. Clonotypes shared by all four sorted-subset donors showed higher generation probabilities than non-shared clonotypes. Incomplete sequencing was indicated by rarefaction of sorted-subset datasets, despite the large sequencing depth. Because the study included only a small number of donors, the genetic and exposure-history diversity represented was limited. Pairwise subsampling indicated that sequencing depth was expected to affect the degree of clonotype sharing among donors.

As for this clone: The antigen it binds to is not known. One base away there is no much larger clone; base qualities are not given. Other DNA sequences of this sample code for an identical CDR3.

For the CD8 naive samples, CD45RO-negative cells were positively selected for CCR7, yielding a CD45RA+CCR7+ population from which TemRA cells were excluded. Healthy HIV-negative adults with no recently reported acute infections or vaccinations were included as donors. Every donor was a Caucasian adult living in Nashville, Tennessee, USA. After blood collection by leukapheresis, PBMCs were isolated using Ficoll-Histopaque density gradient centrifugation and then cryopreserved in the vapor phase of liquid nitrogen. Analytical flow cytometry was used to check the purity and quantity of each magnetically sorted T cell population. Each sorted fraction had its genomic DNA isolated and then quantified by UV absorbance on a Nanodrop 2000c. Spanning cysteine to phenylalanine, the CDR3 consists of 13 amino acids. The CDR3 DNA has 39 bases and is translated from base 1. V ends up 5 bases short and J 1 base short, with an unmatched junction base count of 5. CDR1 and CDR2 (SQVTM, ANQGSEA) derive from the germline V gene.

Using the deep immunoSEQ assay, TCR CDR3 regions were amplified from genomic DNA by multiplex PCR. For each cell subset, the extracted genomic DNA was distributed evenly across all wells of several immunoSEQ 96-well plates, and each plate served as one replicate. For sorted subsets, each replicate PCR was loaded with about 0.2 ug genomic DNA, equivalent to approximately 27,000 T cell genomes. Purified libraries were quantified with a Qubit 3.0 fluorometer, sized on a Bioanalyzer 2100, and re-quantified with the KAPA Library Quantification kit. Every immunoSEQ 96-well plate was sequenced on a dedicated single-read 150-cycle Illumina NextSeq 550 flow cell. In the authors' own workflow: Because the immunoSEQ output included only junctional sequences and no quality scores, the filtering could not be the same as the filtering used for full-length reads. To assign V/J genes and CDR3, sequences were annotated against IMGT germline references using PyIR, a Python wrapper for IgBLAST v1.9. Reads were filtered out if the reads had weak V/J assignments (E-value above 1e-6), no CDR3, stop codons, out-of-frame junctions, or ambiguous translated residues. A V3J clonotype was defined by an identical inferred V gene, J gene, and CDR3 amino acid sequence. To compute the percentage overlap between repertoires, the number of shared unique clonotypes was divided by the size of the smaller repertoire. Three approaches were used to assess repertoire richness: RTK rarefaction, the Chao1 estimator, and Recon v2.1 estimates of unobserved clonotypes. For all TCRbeta clonotypes obtained by the gDNA method from a few donors, generation probabilities were computed with OLGA. This immuneACCESS table, as held by TCRdb, lists in-frame sequences with V and J called but not all clones. Of the missing ones, under half trace to an unresolved V gene in checked studies; the others have no known cause. The V and J calls and the clone size are those of that table, but D and trimming were determined from the DNA. Here the sample has fewer than 850,000 clones; 96% occur a single time. Together, the top ten hold less than 0.3% of the sample.

The chain employs TRBV29-1 and TRBJ2-7, and 7 bases in between align with TRBD1. The clonotype was recovered from a man aged 25 to 45 in good health. The sequenced material came from naive CD8+ T cells sorted from blood. Sample cell subset or site, as interpreted from the label and publication: CD45RA+CCR7+. The sequenced DNA is TGCAGCGTTCGGACAGGCCTTTCCTACGAGCAGTACTTC. Its protein product is CSVRTGLSYEQYF.